The present T cell receptor (beta chain) was sequenced within a study of cytomegalovirus exposure and HLA in healthy donors (dated by TCRdb to the late 2010s). For the study in its entirety: In an earlier analysis of around 540 of the donors, less than 350 Gb of sequence data and some 120 million unique TCR beta sequences from 150 million to 200 million T cells were reported. About 280 gigabases of sequencing data and 75 million to 85 million unique TCR sequences made up an early release that covered nearly 650 HLA-typed donors. Of the roughly 400 genotyped donors, 65% to 90% were placed in the genetic ancestry cluster associated with self-reported Caucasian donors. The study aimed to test whether signatures of past pathogen exposure could be identified by cataloging public T cell receptors. Using immunosequencing, the study profiled T cell repertoires from fewer than 700 subjects and related those repertoires to cytomegalovirus serostatus. A separate validation cohort of roughly 120 different subjects was used in addition to the approximately 700-subject first cohort. The study combined high-throughput TCR immunosequencing, statistical association of individual TCRs with disease status, and machine learning to predict cytomegalovirus infection status. A later analysis re-examined previously published TCR beta repertoires from more than 650 donors and added high-resolution HLA genotyping to investigate patterns of TCR occurrence. Rather than using new phenotypic data, the later analysis identified candidate immune exposures from TCR beta sequences and from how often those sequences occurred across donors. In an earlier analysis of 587 of the donors, high-throughput TCR beta sequencing was used to judge whether each TCR beta V gene segment behaved as functional or pseudogenic. Donor age, sex, ethnicity and CMV serostatus were collected together with the repertoire data. Genome-wide SNP genotypes for about three fifths of the roughly 670 donors were used in a later genetic analysis, which treated that subset as a discovery cohort. Every discovery cohort repertoire had been produced on one sequencing platform. HLA typing covered class I and class II loci at four-digit resolution. The number of donors typed differed by locus, with roughly 629-640 for A, B, C, DRB1 and DQB1, around 500 for DQA1, over 600 for DPA1, and roughly 450 for DPB1. Because of strong linkage in the cohort, roughly five DR-DQ haplotypes were treated as single units for association and clustering. On average, about 200,000 unique TCR beta nucleotide sequences were sequenced per donor among fewer than 500 genotyped donors of the cohort, with roughly 18% of those sequences being non-productive.

Overall study results and their limits: When HLA alleles, especially DR and DQ, strongly co-occurred, TCR associations were difficult to assign to individual alleles. A later analysis found that TCR association rates varied across HLA loci, with DRB1 alleles showing the most associated TCRs and HLA-C alleles the fewest. In a later analysis, about 16,000 TCR beta sequences were associated with specific HLA alleles at a false discovery rate of 0.05. According to a later genetic analysis, donors in an Asian-associated ancestry cluster had fewer N-insertions in productive TCRs than the approximately 700-donor mean. Because some donors lacked HLA typing at each locus, the association tests relied only on the typed subset. A total of about 180 TCR beta chains were listed by the study as associated with cytomegalovirus. Linkage disequilibrium might explain the correlated functional status among segregating V segments, but an unknown experimental factor could not be ruled out. A later genetic analysis associated a missense DCLRE1C variant with V-gene and J-gene trimming of TCR beta chains, and an independent cohort replicated the association. Only TCR beta chains were sequenced in this cohort, and the absence of alpha or paired-chain data limited detectable features. The only immune exposure information available for the cohort was CMV serostatus. A further reported finding was that TCR beta sequences accurately predicted the HLA-A and HLA-B alleles for most subjects in the first cohort. In an earlier analysis of about 540 of the donors, most TCR beta V segments were observed in productive rearrangements about 90% or about 30% of the time, broadly matching IMGT annotations. The authors suggested that the approach could potentially be generalized to other disease states and immunological phenotypes. In vitro tests confirmed that a few of the cytomegalovirus-associated TCR beta chains recognize cytomegalovirus antigens. While some public TCRs were present in many individuals, most TCR sequences turned up only very rarely across donors. The classifier was reported to diagnose cytomegalovirus status with high specificity and sensitivity in both the original and validation cohorts. In a later analysis, several top co-occurrence clusters were reported to appear linked to parvovirus B19, influenza, CMV and Epstein-Barr virus. Because the 87-base-pair reads could not distinguish some IMGT-functional V segments, including TRBV6-2 and TRBV6-3, those segments were excluded. Sequencing depth was assumed to be roughly uniform across donors in the presence/absence analyses, though that assumption may not hold. A later analysis found that most CMV-associated TCR beta chains appeared HLA-restricted, with HLA associations seemingly driven largely by CMV exposure. A later analysis found that HLA-associated TCR beta chains were more clonally expanded and had lower generation probabilities than equally common non-associated chains. The sequencing pipeline was judged likely to have produced a cluster of highly shared sequence variants as a technical artifact. Because counts were too low, approximately 15 rarely observed V segments, including chromosome 9 orphons, were excluded from the earlier analysis of about 500 of the donors.

Regarding this clone: Its binding antigen is unknown. Base qualities are missing; no much larger clone stands one base away.

Library preparation employed the immunoSEQ multiplex PCR assay. For the multiplex PCR, a mixture combining 60 forward primers for TCR Vbeta segments and 13 reverse primers for TCR Jbeta segments was used. A multiplex PCR assay on genomic DNA amplified the CDR3 region of rearranged TCR beta genes. On the Illumina HiSeq System, the amplified TCR beta libraries were sequenced as 87-base-pair reads. The study's own analysis went as follows. A later analysis tallied around 87 million unique TCR beta chains across the 700 or so repertoires, and approximately 9.9 million of those chains were shared by two or more donors. A nearest-neighbor algorithm error-corrected the raw reads and collapsed the reads into unique sequences, merging closely related sequences to remove PCR and sequencing errors. V, D and J gene segments were assigned by aligning CDR3 sequences to IMGT reference sequences. For a sequence to be retained, a match of at least six nucleotides was required to both a V gene segment and a J gene segment. Rearrangements were called productive when the CDR3 lacked stop codons and stayed in frame with V and J; all others were non-productive. CDR3 was defined according to IMGT convention as the region running from the second conserved V-encoded cysteine to the conserved J-encoded phenylalanine. In an earlier analysis of 587 of the donors, sequences lacking an unambiguous match to a single V gene segment were excluded. An earlier analysis of 587 of the donors classified V segments as functional when productive rearrangements were above 56.7% and as segregating when the standard deviation between donors was above 5%. A statistical classification framework was built to diagnose cytomegalovirus status from the catalog of TCR beta chain sequences. V and J gene assignment, in a later analysis, came from comparing TCR nucleotide sequences with IMGT/GENE-DB human TR gene sequences. A later analysis assigned CDR3 sequences and most-parsimonious VDJ recombination scenarios with the TCRdist pipeline. In a later analysis, every TCR beta chain was defined by the combination of its CDR3 amino acid sequence and its V-gene family, and reads without a unique V-gene family were dropped. A later analysis removed several hundred highly shared, low-generation-probability nucleotide sequences to deal with suspected cross-contamination and a sequencing artifact. In a later analysis, a clonal expansion index was calculated for each public chain from normalized within-repertoire ranks of inferred template counts. In a later analysis, generation probabilities were computed with a VDJ recombination model fitted to out-of-frame rearrangements, and the resulting probabilities were checked against IGoR. A later analysis scored TCR-TCR, TCR-HLA and TCR-CMV co-occurrence with hypergeometric tests, applying a repertoire-size bias correction to TCR pairs. A later analysis estimated false discovery rates by permuting HLA or CMV assignments 20 times. In a later analysis, co-occurring TCRs were grouped using DBSCAN, and TCRdist sequence similarity was added for clustering within HLA-allele-positive subsets. Repertoires with fewer than 30,000 or more than 120,000 public chains, plus five repertoires with anomalous nucleotide sharing, were excluded from co-occurrence clustering. The source is immuneACCESS, and TCRdb retained only in-frame sequences with V and J called. Part of the clones is not carried over; for the studies checked, unresolved V genes explain less than half of this, and the remainder is unexplained. The D gene and trimming were derived from the DNA, and the V and J assignments and clone size from that table. This sample has roughly 150,000 clones in its table, and nearly 85% of those were observed once. Of the sample, approximately 3% is held by the ten largest clones.

Sequences MDHEN (CDR1) and SYDVKM (CDR2) are obtained from the germline V gene. Inclusive of the bounding cysteine and phenylalanine, the CDR3 is 15 residues long. The kept DNA is CDR3 alone, 45 bases in frame from the first base. Trimming accounts for 5 bases at V and 2 bases at J, while the number of junction bases matched to no gene is 3. The cohort comprised some 730 healthy bone marrow donors. At the time of sampling, all cohort members were nominally healthy, though unrecorded immune exposures were likely present. The donor was CMV seronegative and was included in the group of around 320 seronegative cohort members. Every donor gave a peripheral blood sample, and the peripheral blood mononuclear cells from that sample were used for TCR beta sequencing. The Qiagen DNeasy Blood Extraction Kit was used to extract genomic DNA from the blood cell samples.

Sequenced material: PBMCs. The rearranged chain carries TRBV28 and TRBJ2-2; TRBD2 fits 9 bases in the junction. The receptor was derived from a male donor in good health and CMV-seronegative. The CDR3 here reads CASSVAGANTGELFF. The sequenced DNA is TGTGCCAGCAGTGTAGCGGGAGCCAACACCGGGGAGCTGTTTTTT.